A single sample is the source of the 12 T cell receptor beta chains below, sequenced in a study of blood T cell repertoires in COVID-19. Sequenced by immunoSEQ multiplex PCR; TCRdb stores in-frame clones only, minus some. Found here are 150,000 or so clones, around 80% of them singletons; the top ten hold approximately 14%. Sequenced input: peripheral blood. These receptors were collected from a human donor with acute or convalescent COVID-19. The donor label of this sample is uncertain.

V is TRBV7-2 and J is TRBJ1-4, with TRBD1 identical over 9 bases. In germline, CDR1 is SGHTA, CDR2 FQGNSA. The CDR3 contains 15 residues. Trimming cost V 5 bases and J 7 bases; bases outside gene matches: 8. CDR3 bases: TGTGCCAGCAGCCCACGGGACAGGGCGAGTGAAAAACTGTTTTTT. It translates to CASSPRDRASEKLFF.

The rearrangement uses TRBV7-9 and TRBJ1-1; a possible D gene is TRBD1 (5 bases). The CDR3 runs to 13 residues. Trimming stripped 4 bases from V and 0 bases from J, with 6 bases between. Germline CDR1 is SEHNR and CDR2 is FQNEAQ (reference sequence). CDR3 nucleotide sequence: TGTGCCAGCAGCTCACAGGTGAACACTGAAGCTTTCTTT. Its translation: CASSSQVNTEAFF.

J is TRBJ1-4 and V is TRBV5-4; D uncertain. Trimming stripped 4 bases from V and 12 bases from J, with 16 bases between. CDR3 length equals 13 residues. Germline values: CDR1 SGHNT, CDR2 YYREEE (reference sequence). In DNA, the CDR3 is TGTGCCAGCAGCCGGGGTCAGTCGGACGAACTGTTTTTT. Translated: CASSRGQSDELFF.

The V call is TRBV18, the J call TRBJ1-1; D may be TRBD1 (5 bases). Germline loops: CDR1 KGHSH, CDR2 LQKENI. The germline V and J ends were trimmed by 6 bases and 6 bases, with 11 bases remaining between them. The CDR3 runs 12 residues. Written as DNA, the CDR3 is TGTGCCAGCTCCGGGACTGCTCCTGAAGCTTTCTTT. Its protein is CASSGTAPEAFF.

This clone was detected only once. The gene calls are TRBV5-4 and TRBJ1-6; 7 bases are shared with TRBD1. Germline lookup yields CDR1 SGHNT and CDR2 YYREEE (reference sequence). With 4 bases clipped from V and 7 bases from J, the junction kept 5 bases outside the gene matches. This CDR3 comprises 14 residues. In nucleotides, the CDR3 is TGTGCCAGCAGCGTACAGGGGCCCAATTCACCCCTCCACTTT. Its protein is CASSVQGPNSPLHF.

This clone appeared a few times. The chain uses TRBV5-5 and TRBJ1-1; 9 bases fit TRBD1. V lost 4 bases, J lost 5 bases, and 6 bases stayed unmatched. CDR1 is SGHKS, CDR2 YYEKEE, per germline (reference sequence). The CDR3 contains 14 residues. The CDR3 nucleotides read TGTGCCAGCAGCCCGGGACAGGGCTGGACTGAAGCTTTCTTT. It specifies CASSPGQGWTEAFF.

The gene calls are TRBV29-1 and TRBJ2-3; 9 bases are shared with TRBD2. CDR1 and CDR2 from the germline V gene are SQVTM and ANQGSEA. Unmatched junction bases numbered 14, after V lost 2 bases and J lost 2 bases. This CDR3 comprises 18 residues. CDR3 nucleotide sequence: TGCAGCGTTGAACCACAGGGTGGAGCGGGGGGCGCCACAGATACGCAGTATTTT. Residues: CSVEPQGGAGGATDTQYF.

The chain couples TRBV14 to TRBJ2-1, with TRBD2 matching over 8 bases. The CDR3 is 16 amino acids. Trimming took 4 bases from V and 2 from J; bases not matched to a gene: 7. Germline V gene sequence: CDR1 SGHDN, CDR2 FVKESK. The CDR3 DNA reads TGTGCCAGCAGCCCACATAGCGGGACTACCTACAATGAGCAGTTCTTC. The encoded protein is CASSPHSGTTYNEQFF.

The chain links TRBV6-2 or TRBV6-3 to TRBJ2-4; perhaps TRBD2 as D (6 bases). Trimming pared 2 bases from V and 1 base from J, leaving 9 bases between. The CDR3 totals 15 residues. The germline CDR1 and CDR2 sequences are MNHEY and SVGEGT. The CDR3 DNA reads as TGTGCCAGCAGTTACGGGACTGAGGCCAAAAACATTCAGTACTTC. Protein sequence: CASSYGTEAKNIQYF.

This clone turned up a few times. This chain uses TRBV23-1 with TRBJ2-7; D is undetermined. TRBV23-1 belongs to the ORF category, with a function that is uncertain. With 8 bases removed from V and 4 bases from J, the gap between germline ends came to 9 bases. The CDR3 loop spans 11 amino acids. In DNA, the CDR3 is TGCGCCAGCCGACCGGGTTACGAGCAGTACTTC. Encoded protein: CASRPGYEQYF.

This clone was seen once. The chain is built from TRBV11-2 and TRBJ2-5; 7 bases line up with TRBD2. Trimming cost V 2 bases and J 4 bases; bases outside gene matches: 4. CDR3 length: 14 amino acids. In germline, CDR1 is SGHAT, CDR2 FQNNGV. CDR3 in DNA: TGTGCCAGCAGCTTACGGGGGAGGGGAGAGACCCAGTACTTC. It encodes CASSLRGRGETQYF.

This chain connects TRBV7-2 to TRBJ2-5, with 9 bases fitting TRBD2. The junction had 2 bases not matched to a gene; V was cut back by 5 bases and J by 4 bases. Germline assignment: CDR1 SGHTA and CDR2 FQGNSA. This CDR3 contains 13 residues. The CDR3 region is CASSRSGRETQYF. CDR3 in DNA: TGTGCCAGCAGCCGTAGCGGGAGAGAGACCCAGTACTTC.